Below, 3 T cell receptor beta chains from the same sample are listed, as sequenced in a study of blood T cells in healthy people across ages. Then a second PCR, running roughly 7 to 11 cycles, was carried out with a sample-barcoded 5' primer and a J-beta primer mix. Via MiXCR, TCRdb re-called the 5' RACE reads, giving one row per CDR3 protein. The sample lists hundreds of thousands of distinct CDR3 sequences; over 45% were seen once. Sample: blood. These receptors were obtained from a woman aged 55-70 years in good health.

This chain's CDR3 is CASSSGTGGPNEETQYF. Here the CDR3 DNA reads TGCGCCAGCAGTTCCGGGACAGGGGGTCCTAATGAAGAGACCCAGTACTTC. The chain recombines TRBV5-1 with TRBJ2-5, with 11 bases identical to TRBD1. The CDR3 contains 17 residues. Looked up from germline, CDR1 is SGHRS and CDR2 is YFSETQ. V shed 5 bases, J shed 3 bases, and the junction held 12 bases outside the gene matches.

Here the CDR3 DNA reads TGTGCCAGCAGCGTAGAGCTTGGGAACACTGAAGCTTTCTTT. Its protein is CASSVELGNTEAFF. The genes are TRBV9 and TRBJ1-1; D call uncertain. Germline CDR1 SGDLS, CDR2 YYNGEE. The CDR3 runs 14 residues. V was cut by 0 bases and J by 1 base, with 7 bases left in between.

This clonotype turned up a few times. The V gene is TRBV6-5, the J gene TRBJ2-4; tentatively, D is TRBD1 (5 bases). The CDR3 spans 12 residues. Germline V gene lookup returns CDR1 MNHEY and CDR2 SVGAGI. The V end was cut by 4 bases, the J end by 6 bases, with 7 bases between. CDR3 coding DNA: TGTGCCAGCAGTTCAGGGATAAACATTCAGTACTTC. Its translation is CASSSGINIQYF.